This TCR beta chain comes out of a study of beta chain features in type 1 diabetes. Overall study results and limits: Type 1 diabetes patients had fewer VDJ junction insertions and more deletions.

CDR3 length: 12 amino acids. V gave up 2 bases and J gave up 6 bases, with 4 bases separating them. Germline V lookup: CDR1 SEHNR, CDR2 FQNEAQ (reference sequence). Investigators reverse transcribed all isolated RNA, so they sequenced expressed TCRB transcripts. Measured with immunoSEQ multiplex PCR; TCRdb has only the in-frame clones, and not every one. The sample holds 860,000 or so clones, 15% to 20% seen once. Sorting based on CD45RO/CCR7/CD25/CD127/CD95/CD27 separated CD4+ naive, central memory, regulatory and stem cell-like memory cells. Turning to this clone: As yet, its antigen is unknown.

This clonotype originated in a woman between 18 and 30 years old in good health. The chain links TRBV7-9 to TRBJ2-2; D is uncertain. Sample: naive CD4+ T cells from blood. The CDR3 loop is CASSLYAGELFF. CDR3 coding DNA: TGTGCCAGCAGCTTATACGCCGGGGAGCTGTTTTTT.